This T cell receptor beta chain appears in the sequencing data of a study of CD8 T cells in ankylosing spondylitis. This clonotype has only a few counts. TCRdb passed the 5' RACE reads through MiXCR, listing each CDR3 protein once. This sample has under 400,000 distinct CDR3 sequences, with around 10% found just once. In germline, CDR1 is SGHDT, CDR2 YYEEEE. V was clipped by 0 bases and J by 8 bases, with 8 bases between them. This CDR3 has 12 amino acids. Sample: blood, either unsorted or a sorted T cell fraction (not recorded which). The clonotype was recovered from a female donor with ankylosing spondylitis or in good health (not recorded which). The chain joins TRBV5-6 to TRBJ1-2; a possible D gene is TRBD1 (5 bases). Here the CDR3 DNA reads TGTGCCAGCAGCTTGGGAGGGGAAGGCTACACCTTC. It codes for CASSLGGEGYTF.